The rows below give T cell receptor beta chains drawn from one sample of a study of T cell changes during pregnancy in multiple sclerosis. TCRdb's copy holds only in-frame clones and misses some; the assay was immunoSEQ multiplex PCR. The sample records some 40,000 clones, approximately 92% being singletons. The input for sequencing was CD8+ T cells from peripheral blood mononuclear cells, taken before pregnancy. The origin of the receptors is a female donor with multiple sclerosis, enrolled in a pregnancy study. The CDR3 runs from the conserved cysteine through the conserved F or W. D genes are given only for firm matches. A row's size may be missing; if present it is once, few, many or a size class.

CASSSPEGDNQPQHF | TGTGCCAGTAGTTCCCCGGAAGGGGACAATCAGCCCCAGCATTTT | TRBV19 | . | TRBJ1-5 | .
CASSFAASVYEQYF | TGTGCCAGCAGTTTTGCGGCCTCAGTTTACGAGCAGTACTTC | TRBV28 | . | TRBJ2-7 | .
CASSYLRQGQRGYTF | TGTGCCAGCAGTTACCTTCGACAGGGCCAGAGGGGCTACACCTTC | TRBV2 | . | TRBJ1-2 | TRBD1
CASSPGRVMETQYF | TGTGCCAGCAGCCCCGGCAGGGTAATGGAGACCCAGTACTTC | TRBV5-6 | . | TRBJ2-5 | .
CATSREGTGSNYGYTF | TGTGCCACCAGCAGAGAGGGAACAGGGTCTAACTATGGCTACACCTTC | TRBV15 | . | TRBJ1-2 | .
CSVEINGYEQYF | TGCAGCGTTGAGATCAACGGCTACGAGCAGTACTTC | TRBV29-1 | . | TRBJ2-7 | .
CASGHAGYTF | TGTGCCAGTGGCCACGCCGGCTACACCTTC | TRBV19 | . | TRBJ1-2 | .
CATREGRDTQYF | TGTGCCACCCGAGAGGGTAGAGATACGCAGTATTTT | TRBV15 | . | TRBJ2-3 | .
CASGEGLEQYF | TGTGCCAGTGGGGAGGGCCTCGAGCAGTACTTC | TRBV19 | . | TRBJ2-7 | TRBD2
CASSLRTMGETQYF | TGTGCCAGCAGTTTAAGGACAATGGGGGAGACCCAGTACTTC | TRBV28 | . | TRBJ2-5 | .
CASSLGYRDWPGGYTF | TGTGCCAGCAGCCTGGGATACAGGGATTGGCCGGGCGGCTACACCTTC | TRBV7-9 | . | TRBJ1-2 | .
CASSPYLGAETEAFF | TGTGCCAGCAGTCCCTACTTAGGGGCGGAAACTGAAGCTTTCTTT | TRBV7-8 | . | TRBJ1-1 | .
CASSPGQGYGYTF | TGTGCCAGTAGTCCGGGACAGGGGTATGGCTACACCTTC | TRBV19 | . | TRBJ1-2 | TRBD1
CATSGTDNEQYF | TGTGCCACCTCCGGGACAGATAACGAGCAGTACTTC | TRBV10-3 | . | TRBJ2-7 | TRBD1
CASSQEGQSTDTQYF | TGCGCCAGCAGCCAGGAGGGCCAAAGCACAGATACGCAGTATTTT | TRBV4-1 | . | TRBJ2-3 | .
CASSQTGTGSLEQYF | TGTGCCAGCAGCCAAACCGGGACAGGGTCGCTCGAGCAGTACTTC | TRBV4-2 | . | TRBJ2-7 | TRBD1
CASSPSGTSMGTDTQYF | TGTGCCAGCAGCCCGTCCGGGACTAGCATGGGCACAGATACGCAGTATTTT | TRBV7-2 | . | TRBJ2-3 | TRBD2
CASSASGRAYEQYF | TGTGCCAGCAGCGCAAGCGGGAGAGCCTACGAGCAGTACTTC | TRBV9 | . | TRBJ2-7 | TRBD2
CASSLAGPLNPEAFF | TGTGCCAGCAGCTTAGCGGGGCCTCTTAACCCTGAAGCTTTCTTT | TRBV5-6 | . | TRBJ1-1 | .
CASSFAEEQYF | TGTGCCAGCAGTTTCGCGGAGGAGCAGTACTTC | TRBV28 | . | TRBJ2-7 | .
CASSQGVTGSANEQFF | TGCGCCAGCAGCCAAGGAGTGACAGGGTCGGCCAATGAGCAGTTCTTC | TRBV4-1 | . | TRBJ2-1 | TRBD1
CASSPRQVQRTGDGYTF | TGTGCCAGCAGCCCACGCCAGGTCCAACGGACAGGGGATGGCTACACCTTC | TRBV9 | once | TRBJ1-2 | TRBD1
CASGTGSVSYEQYF | TGTGCCAGTGGAACAGGGAGCGTTTCCTACGAGCAGTACTTC | TRBV19 | . | TRBJ2-7 | .
CASSLGQDYEQYF | TGTGCCAGCAGCCTTGGACAGGACTACGAGCAGTACTTC | TRBV7-8 | . | TRBJ2-7 | TRBD1
CASSSLRPAAGGANVLTF | TGTGCCAGCAGCTCGTTAAGGCCGGCGGCCGGAGGGGCCAACGTCCTGACTTTC | TRBV27 | . | TRBJ2-6 | .
CAWSLPDHRSSYNEQFF | TGTGCCTGGAGTCTCCCGGATCATAGGAGCTCCTACAATGAGCAGTTCTTC | TRBV30 | once | TRBJ2-1 | .
CASSDLWTPDRGYGYTF | TGTGCCAGCAGCGATCTTTGGACCCCCGACAGGGGATATGGCTACACCTTC | TRBV5-4 | . | TRBJ1-2 | TRBD1
CASSLFLDTEAFF | TGTGCCAGCAGTTTATTCCTTGACACTGAAGCTTTCTTT | TRBV27 | . | TRBJ1-1 | .
CASTMTGMNTEAFF | TGTGCCAGCACTATGACAGGGATGAACACTGAAGCTTTCTTT | TRBV6-5 | . | TRBJ1-1 | TRBD1
CASSLSGGGSNQPQHF | TGTGCCAGCAGCCTAAGCGGGGGGGGGAGCAATCAGCCCCAGCATTTT | TRBV7-9 | once | TRBJ1-5 | .
CASRGQGIYGYTF | TGTGCCAGCAGAGGCCAGGGGATCTATGGCTACACCTTC | TRBV9 | . | TRBJ1-2 | .
CSVLLAGGPAGELFF | TGCAGCGTTCTCCTAGCGGGAGGGCCGGCCGGGGAGCTGTTTTTT | TRBV29-1 | few | TRBJ2-2 | TRBD2
CASSIGTASTDTQYF | TGTGCCAGTAGTATTGGGACTGCCAGCACAGATACGCAGTATTTT | TRBV19 | . | TRBJ2-3 | .
CASSESGLGGYTF | TGTGCCAGCAGCGAATCAGGTTTAGGTGGCTACACCTTC | TRBV7-8 | . | TRBJ1-2 | .
CASSLYKGTEAFF | TGTGCCAGCAGCTTATATAAGGGGACTGAAGCTTTCTTT | TRBV7-3 | . | TRBJ1-1 | .
CASSVDRGLLDEQYF | TGTGCCAGCAGCGTAGACAGGGGTCTTCTGGACGAGCAGTACTTC | TRBV9 | . | TRBJ2-7 | TRBD1
CASSYRGHSPLHF | TGTGCCAGCAGTTACAGGGGGCATTCACCCCTCCACTTT | TRBV6-5 | medium-sized | TRBJ1-6 | TRBD1
CAWTGPRGLAGVADTQYF | TGTGCCTGGACGGGGCCACGCGGACTAGCGGGAGTGGCAGATACGCAGTATTTT | TRBV30 | . | TRBJ2-3 | TRBD2
CASSPRTGSWEQYF | TGTGCCAGCAGCCCCCGGACAGGGTCGTGGGAGCAGTACTTC | TRBV14 | . | TRBJ2-7 | TRBD1
CASSVAGGLTGELFF | TGTGCCAGCAGCGTAGCGGGAGGGCTCACCGGGGAGCTGTTTTTT | TRBV9 | . | TRBJ2-2 | TRBD2
CASLPGQAIEKLFF | TGCGCCAGCCTACCCGGACAGGCGATCGAAAAACTGTTTTTT | TRBV10-1 | once | TRBJ1-4 | TRBD1
CASSFETVMNPEAFF | TGTGCCAGCAGCTTTGAGACAGTTATGAATCCTGAAGCTTTCTTT | TRBV7-9 | . | TRBJ1-1 | .
CAGGTGEDTGELFF | TGTGCCGGAGGGACAGGGGAAGACACCGGGGAGCTGTTTTTT | TRBV2 | . | TRBJ2-2 | TRBD1
CASRGGSSYNEQFF | TGTGCCAGTAGAGGCGGGAGCTCCTACAATGAGCAGTTCTTC | TRBV19 | . | TRBJ2-1 | TRBD2
CASSQRRNEQFF | TGTGCCAGCAGTCAGCGCCGGAATGAGCAGTTCTTC | TRBV27 | . | TRBJ2-1 | .
CATSTSGSKNIQYF | TGTGCCACGTCCACTAGCGGGTCGAAAAACATTCAGTACTTC | TRBV15 | . | TRBJ2-4 | TRBD2
CSVELDRRFTGELFF | TGCAGCGTTGAATTGGACAGGCGATTCACCGGGGAGCTGTTTTTT | TRBV29-1 | once | TRBJ2-2 | TRBD1
CASSQGSANEQYF | TGTGCCAGCAGCCAAGGGTCCGCGAACGAGCAGTACTTC | TRBV14 | . | TRBJ2-7 | .
CASSRGLAGGTDTQYF | TGTGCCAGCAGCCGGGGACTAGCGGGGGGAACAGATACGCAGTATTTT | TRBV11-2 | . | TRBJ2-3 | TRBD2
CASSRATSGNTIYF | TGCGCCAGCAGTAGAGCCACCTCTGGAAACACCATATATTTT | TRBV10-1 | . | TRBJ1-3 | .
CSVGPRQGDKIKTQYF | TGCAGCGTTGGACCAAGGCAGGGGGACAAGATTAAGACCCAGTACTTC | TRBV29-1 | once | TRBJ2-5 | TRBD1